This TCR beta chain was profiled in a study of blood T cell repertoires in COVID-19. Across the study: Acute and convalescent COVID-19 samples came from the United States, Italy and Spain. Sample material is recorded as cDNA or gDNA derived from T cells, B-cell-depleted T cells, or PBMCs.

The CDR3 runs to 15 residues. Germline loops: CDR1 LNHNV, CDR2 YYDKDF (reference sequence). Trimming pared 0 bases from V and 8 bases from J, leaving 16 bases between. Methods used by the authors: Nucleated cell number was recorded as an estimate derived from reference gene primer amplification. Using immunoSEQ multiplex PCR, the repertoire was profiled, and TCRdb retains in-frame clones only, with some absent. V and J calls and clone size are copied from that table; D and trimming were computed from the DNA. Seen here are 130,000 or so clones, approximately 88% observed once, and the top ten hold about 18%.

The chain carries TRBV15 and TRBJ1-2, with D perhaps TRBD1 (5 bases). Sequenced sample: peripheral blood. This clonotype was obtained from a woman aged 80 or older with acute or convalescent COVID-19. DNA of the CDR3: TGTGCCACCAGCAGAGATCGACAGCCCCCCTACGGCTACACCTTC. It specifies CATSRDRQPPYGYTF.